Listed below are T cell receptor beta chains from one sample, sequenced in a study of T cell responses to AZD1222 COVID-19 vaccine. Sequenced by immunoSEQ multiplex PCR; TCRdb stores in-frame clones only, minus some. The profile shows roughly 77,000 clones, 88% of them singletons. Sequencing was performed on peripheral blood, taken on day 0 of MenACWY control vaccination. Receptors originate from an adult in good health. CDR3s include the opening cysteine and the closing phenylalanine or tryptophan. A D gene is named only where the DNA matches it firmly.

d_gene,v_gene,j_gene,CDR3aa
NA,TRBV11-3,TRBJ1-2,CASSLVVLGQEVVYGYTF
TRBD1,TRBV7-8,TRBJ1-4,CASSLSGTGGLEKLFF
NA,TRBV3-1/TRBV3-2,TRBJ2-2,CASRTTGELFF
NA,TRBV19,TRBJ1-6,CATPVGFRVDRGSYNSPLHF
TRBD1,TRBV19,TRBJ1-4,CASNPAIGQELNEKLFF
TRBD1,TRBV11-2,TRBJ1-6,CASSLEGQSSSYNSPLHF
NA,TRBV11-3,TRBJ2-2,CASSLGQGYTGELFF
NA,TRBV7-9,TRBJ1-5,CASSPRWAEQPQHF
NA,TRBV28,TRBJ1-5,CASSSAGAGQPQHF
TRBD2,TRBV6-1,TRBJ2-7,CASSEPGRGAWDEQYF
NA,TRBV6-5,TRBJ1-6,CASRPPGGWNSPLHF
NA,TRBV7-7,TRBJ1-1,CASSFSPNTEAFF
NA,TRBV6-1,TRBJ2-1,CASSEAGLTLPINEEQFF
NA,TRBV6-5,TRBJ1-5,CASRDTGSNQPQHF
NA,TRBV11-2,TRBJ1-2,CASSSGTYGYTF
NA,TRBV19,TRBJ1-4,CATLPHHSGRWDEKLFF
NA,TRBV27,TRBJ2-6,CASSWGAANVLTF
NA,TRBV7-2,TRBJ2-5,CASSLGEEETQYF
NA,TRBV3-1/TRBV3-2,TRBJ1-1,CASSLVDFTEAFF
TRBD1,TRBV3-1/TRBV3-2,TRBJ1-2,CASSRDRGLLGYTF
NA,TRBV18,TRBJ2-1,CASSPFAQDNYNEQFF
NA,TRBV12-5,TRBJ1-1,CASGLVRQSEAFF
NA,TRBV6-2/TRBV6-3,TRBJ1-2,CASSYGDLMGYTF
NA,TRBV5-4,TRBJ2-4,CASSLGERAQNYF